The sequence of this TCR beta chain was determined in a study of blood T cells in healthy people across ages. Study details: Every two T cells gave about one barcoded beta molecule via template switching.

The germline gives CDR1 SGHRS, CDR2 YFSETQ. The CDR3 contains 15 residues. V dropped 4 bases and J dropped 6; count of bases not matched to a gene: 11. Primers used in a second PCR of about 6 to 12 cycles were a sample-barcoded 5' primer and a J-beta primer mix. Per sample, CDR3-containing paired-end reads numbered at least 2.5 million. Each CDR3 protein is one row after TCRdb ran MiXCR on the 5' RACE reads. This sample has over 1,200,000 distinct CDR3 sequences, with 59% found just once. Sequencing was carried out using blood. The clonotype originates from a young man in good health. The genes are TRBV5-1 and TRBJ1-1; 8 nucleotides agree with TRBD1. DNA for the CDR3: TGCGCCAGCAGCGCCCGACAGGGGCGAAGCGCTGAAGCTTTCTTT. Translated: CASSARQGRSAEAFF.